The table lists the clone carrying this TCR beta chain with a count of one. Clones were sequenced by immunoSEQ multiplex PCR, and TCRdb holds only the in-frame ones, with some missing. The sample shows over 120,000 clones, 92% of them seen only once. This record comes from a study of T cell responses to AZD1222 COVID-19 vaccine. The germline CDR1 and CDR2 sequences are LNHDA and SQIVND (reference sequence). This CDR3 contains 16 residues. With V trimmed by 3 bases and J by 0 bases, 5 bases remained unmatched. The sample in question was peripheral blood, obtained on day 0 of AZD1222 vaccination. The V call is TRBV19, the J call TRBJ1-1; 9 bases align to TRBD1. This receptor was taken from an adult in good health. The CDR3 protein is CASSIRTGVMNTEAFF. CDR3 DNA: TGTGCCAGTAGTATTCGGACAGGGGTCATGAACACTGAAGCTTTCTTT.